Sequencing of this T cell receptor (beta chain) was carried out in a study of response to subunit inactivated influenza vaccine (dated by TCRdb to the late 2010s). With regard to the full study: Deep quantitative profiling of the T cell receptor repertoire was used in the study to follow responses to a trivalent subunit inactivated influenza vaccine. Results and caveats for the whole study, not just this receptor: According to the authors, only a limited number of new T cells may be recruited by each seasonal influenza vaccination.

There are many counts of this clonotype. Its antigen is currently not known. The sample holds no much larger clone one base away, and base qualities are not on file. Libraries came from RT-PCR. The sample was run on an Illumina HiSeq 2500. The raw public data were reprocessed by TCRdb itself: fastp quality trimming at Q25, MiXCR clonotype calling, in-frame beta chains only. Identical CDR3 proteins give one entry, which carries the most common genes and DNA. This sample gives 500,000 to 600,000 distinct CDR3 sequences in total; over 9% of them show up just once. Approximately 10% of the sample goes to the ten largest clones. From the germline V gene, CDR1 is SGHTA and CDR2 is FQGNSA. V is shortened by 1 base, J by 4 bases, and the region joining them spans 14 bases. Taken from cysteine to phenylalanine, the CDR3 has 15 residues. The CDR3 DNA has 45 bases and is translated from base 1. Separately, the same data were catalogued under a study of T cells expressing NK-cell markers. The second study's paper adds: TCR beta cDNA libraries were prepared using 5'RACE template switching, which introduced a universal primer site and unique molecular identifiers. About eight donors provided sorted CD3+CD56+NKG2C+, CD3+CD56+NKG2C- and CD3+CD56-NKG2C+ T-cell subsets, whose TCR beta-chain repertoires were profiled. Among the eight sequenced donors, only one was HCMV-seronegative, while the other seven were HCMV-seropositive. To restrict sorting to alphabetaTCR-expressing T cells, an anti-gammadeltaTCR antibody was added in several experiments. In roughly 6 donors, the dominant CD3+CD56+NKG2C+ clonotypes were found to rank among the top 10 CD8+ clonotypes and to make up roughly 1.0-8% of CD8+ T cells. Those dominant clonotypes were again the most abundant among CD3+CD56-NKG2C+ cells in a few donors, at 28.3-60.1%. It remained unclear whether the expanded NKG2C-expressing T cell clones were specific for HCMV antigens. The study sequenced eight donors, all healthy volunteers chosen at random: three men and five women. HCMV-specific IgG was detected in serum with a commercial ELISA kit to determine HCMV serostatus. Ficoll density gradient centrifugation was used to isolate peripheral blood mononuclear cells from blood. For roughly six donors, bulk peripheral blood T-cell repertoires were also sequenced from unsorted PBMC. cDNA synthesis was primed from the TCR beta constant segment and was followed by two successive PCR amplification steps. Sequencing of the libraries produced 2 x 150 bp reads on Illumina HiSeq 2000/2500, MiSeq or NextSeq. MIGEC was used to demultiplex reads and group the reads by UMI, and MiTCR was used to assemble and quantify clonotypes. Only TCR cDNA sequences supported by at least two reads were kept to exclude erroneous sequences. Downstream repertoire analysis used the tcR package, and clonotypes were matched across fractions by CDR3 nucleotide sequence plus V segment. VDJmatch was used to annotate antigen specificity against VDJdb, with one amino acid substitution allowed in CDR3.

The TCR comes from a man between 50 and 59 years old who received an inactivated influenza vaccine. Donor details come from another sample of the same person, matched by shared clones. Sequenced material: PBMCs from blood, taken on the day of vaccination. The receptor chain draws on TRBV7-2 and TRBJ2-7; the D gene assignment is ambiguous. Here is the DNA: TGTGCCAGCAGCTTAGGGTACAACTACCAGTACGAGCAGTACTTC. It translates as CASSLGYNYQYEQYF.